Listed below are T cell receptor beta chains from one sample, sequenced in a study of T cells in Graves' hyperthyroidism and ophthalmopathy. TCRdb redid the calling of the multiplex PCR reads with MiXCR, one entry per CDR3 protein. The sample yields fewer than 500,000 distinct CDR3 sequences, 13% seen once. What was sequenced was blood. The receptors here all came from a man in his thirties or forties with Graves' hyperthyroidism that later progressed to Graves' ophthalmopathy. Both conserved end residues are part of each CDR3. The D gene is left open where the match is weak. Where a row states a size, it is once, few, many or the class of an expanded clone; other rows omit it.

d_call: TRBD2; clone_size: many; cdr3_length: 16; j_call: TRBJ2-5; v_call: TRBV20-1; cdr3_aa: CSARDWTSGVQETQYF; cdr3_nt: TGCAGTGCTAGAGATTGGACTAGCGGGGTTCAAGAGACCCAGTACTTC
d_call: -; clone_size: many; cdr3_length: 16; j_call: TRBJ1-2; v_call: TRBV28; cdr3_aa: CASRGGMGTTNYGYTF; cdr3_nt: TGTGCCAGCAGAGGGGGAATGGGGACAACAAACTATGGCTACACCTTC
d_call: TRBD1; clone_size: -; cdr3_length: 16; j_call: TRBJ1-5; v_call: TRBV7-9; cdr3_aa: CASSLTGTDSNQPQHF; cdr3_nt: TGTGCCAGCAGCTTAACCGGGACAGATAGCAATCAGCCCCAGCATTTT
d_call: -; clone_size: -; cdr3_length: 15; j_call: TRBJ2-1; v_call: TRBV20-1; cdr3_aa: CSAPPTRLSYNEQFF; cdr3_nt: TGCAGTGCCCCTCCTACTAGGCTGTCATACAATGAGCAGTTCTTC
d_call: -; clone_size: many; cdr3_length: 13; j_call: TRBJ2-5; v_call: TRBV12-3/TRBV12-4; cdr3_aa: CASSFVGLETQYF; cdr3_nt: TGTGCCAGCAGTTTTGTCGGGTTAGAGACCCAGTACTTC
d_call: -; clone_size: many; cdr3_length: 15; j_call: TRBJ1-5; v_call: TRBV28; cdr3_aa: CASSFNGQAGQPQHF; cdr3_nt: TGTGCCAGCAGTTTCAACGGCCAGGCGGGGCAGCCCCAGCATTTT
d_call: -; clone_size: many; cdr3_length: 12; j_call: TRBJ1-5; v_call: TRBV12-3/TRBV12-4; cdr3_aa: CASRNSNQPQHF; cdr3_nt: TGTGCCAGCAGGAACTCCAATCAGCCCCAGCATTTT
d_call: -; clone_size: -; cdr3_length: 13; j_call: TRBJ1-2; v_call: TRBV30; cdr3_aa: CAWSVPYNYGYTF; cdr3_nt: TGTGCCTGGAGTGTCCCCTATAACTATGGCTACACCTTC
d_call: -; clone_size: many; cdr3_length: 13; j_call: TRBJ1-1; v_call: TRBV2; cdr3_aa: CARARGLNTEAFF; cdr3_nt: TGTGCCAGAGCCCGTGGACTGAACACTGAAGCTTTCTTT
d_call: -; clone_size: few; cdr3_length: 18; j_call: TRBJ1-1; v_call: TRBV5-1; cdr3_aa: CASSLAGLGGARVTEAFF; cdr3_nt: TGCGCCAGCAGCTTGGCGGGGTTAGGGGGGGCGCGAGTCACTGAAGCTTTCTTT
d_call: -; clone_size: few; cdr3_length: 12; j_call: TRBJ2-5; v_call: TRBV12-5; cdr3_aa: CASAGVGETQYF; cdr3_nt: TGTGCTAGTGCAGGGGTTGGAGAGACCCAGTACTTC
d_call: TRBD1; clone_size: many; cdr3_length: 14; j_call: TRBJ2-5; v_call: TRBV12-3/TRBV12-4; cdr3_aa: CASSFQGAYETQYF; cdr3_nt: TGTGCCAGCAGTTTTCAGGGGGCCTATGAGACCCAGTACTTC
d_call: -; clone_size: many; cdr3_length: 13; j_call: TRBJ1-6; v_call: TRBV6-5; cdr3_aa: CASSYDRNSPLHF; cdr3_nt: TGTGCCAGCAGTTACGACAGGAACTCACCCCTCCACTTT
d_call: -; clone_size: -; cdr3_length: 13; j_call: TRBJ1-1; v_call: TRBV6-1; cdr3_aa: CASRGGENTEAFF; cdr3_nt: TGTGCCAGTCGCGGCGGCGAGAACACTGAAGCTTTCTTT
d_call: -; clone_size: -; cdr3_length: 16; j_call: TRBJ2-3; v_call: TRBV5-1; cdr3_aa: CASSLGVQETTDTQYF; cdr3_nt: TGCGCCAGCAGCTTGGGAGTACAGGAGACCACAGATACGCAGTATTTT